What follows are 5 T cell receptor beta chains derived from one specimen sequenced in a study of T cell clonotyping in hematopoietic cell transplantation (dated by TCRdb to about 2021). Libraries were prepared through the immunoSEQ multiplex PCR assay. This immuneACCESS table, as held by TCRdb, lists in-frame sequences with V and J called but not all clones. Of the missing ones, under half trace to an unresolved V gene in checked studies; the others have no known cause. The sample yields 35,000 to 45,000 clones; approximately 94% were counted once. The top ten constitute about 0.86% of the sample. The sample comprised peripheral blood mononuclear cells. These receptors were obtained from a woman between 45 and 60 years old in good health. Some clones in this sample may be carry-over from other donors' samples.

This sequence joins TRBV6-6 and TRBJ1-2, with TRBD1 matching 7 bases. V shed 0 bases, J shed 6 bases, and the junction held 10 bases outside the gene matches. This CDR3 region has 16 residues. Germline loops: CDR1 MNHNY, CDR2 SVGAGI (reference sequence). In DNA form, the CDR3 reads TGTGCCAGCAGTTACTCGATAGCTCAGGGGGGTGATGGCTACACCTTC. Its protein is CASSYSIAQGGDGYTF.

CDR3 amino acids: CASRTSGAGEQFF. The CDR3 region has the DNA TGCGCCAGCAGGACTAGCGGGGCCGGTGAGCAGTTCTTC. The chain recombines TRBV5-1 with TRBJ2-1; the match to TRBD2 covers 11 bases. Germline V lookup: CDR1 SGHRS, CDR2 YFSETQ. J lost 9 bases, V lost 5 bases, and 4 bases had no gene match. The CDR3 has 13 amino acids.

CDR3 protein: CASNPLRGVIDEQYF. CDR3 coding DNA: TGTGCCAGCAACCCCCTGAGGGGGGTAATAGACGAGCAGTACTTC. The rearrangement joins TRBV28 to TRBJ2-7; the D call may be TRBD1 or TRBD2 (6 bases each). V gave up 7 bases and J gave up 5 bases, with 21 bases separating them. This CDR3 has 15 residues. Germline-derived CDR1 and CDR2 are MDHEN and SYDVKM. The full variable domain, with the rest looked up from reference TRBV28 and TRBJ2-7, is DVKVTQSSRYLVKRTGEKVFLECVQDMDHENMFWYRQDPGLGLRLIYFSYDVKMKEKGDIPEGYSVSREKKERFSLILESASTNQTSMYLCASNPLRGVIDEQYFGPGTRLTVT.

The genes are TRBV29-1 and TRBJ2-2; D might be TRBD1 (6 bases). Per germline, CDR1 SQVTM and CDR2 ANQGSEA. This CDR3 region has 15 residues. V lost 3 bases to trimming and J lost 0 bases, with 11 bases between them. The CDR3 nucleotides are TGCAGCGTTGACTTCGGGACATCGAACACCGGGGAGCTGTTTTTT. The encoded protein is CSVDFGTSNTGELFF.

The J gene is TRBJ1-4, the V gene TRBV2; TRBD1 might be the D (5 bases). The CDR3 contains 13 residues. CDR1 and CDR2 (germline): SNHLY, FYNNEI. Trimming took off 4 bases at V and 7 bases at J, with 10 bases between the two ends. CDR3 region: CASSVQGFEKLFF. CDR3 nucleotide sequence: TGTGCCAGCAGTGTTCAGGGTTTTGAAAAACTGTTTTTT.